This TCR beta chain derives from a study of Graves' ophthalmopathy and Graves' hyperthyroidism. Hyperthyroidism patients were newly diagnosed, ill under 2 months, and aged 18 to 65 years. Exclusion applied to patients with other autoimmune diseases, uncontrolled infections, pregnancy or lactation. RNA transcripts were the template, and TCR beta CDR3 regions were amplified from them. The library came from an HTBI-primed first-round RT-PCR and a second-round multiplex PCR. In TCRdb, the multiplex PCR reads were re-called with MiXCR into one record per CDR3 protein. The table shows 600,000 to 650,000 distinct CDR3 sequences, with about 20% occurring only once. Regarding the study as a whole: Thyroid clonotypes that were expanded above 0.001 frequency mostly also appeared in blood. Its predictions of ophthalmopathy progression gave the model around 71% sensitivity and roughly 76% specificity.

On this clonotype itself: Its specificity is not known.

V dropped 1 base and J dropped 2; count of bases not matched to a gene: 5. The germline V gene has CDR1 SGHKS and CDR2 YYEKEE (reference sequence). The CDR3 is 16 amino acids. This TCR derives from a woman under 30 with stable Graves' hyperthyroidism. Some clones in this sample may be carry-over from other donors' samples. Specimen: peripheral blood. This sequence joins TRBV5-5 and TRBJ1-5; TRBD1 agrees at 8 bases. This chain's CDR3 is CASSLQGALGNQPQHF. The CDR3 DNA reads as TGTGCCAGCAGCTTGCAGGGGGCGCTTGGCAATCAGCCCCAGCATTTT. The full variable domain, in which reference TRBV5-5 and TRBJ1-5 provide the parts outside the CDR3, is DAGVTQSPTHLIKTRGQQVTLRCSPISGHKSVSWYQQVLGQGPQFIFQYYEKEERGRGNFPDRFSARQFPNYSSELNVNALLLGDSALYLCASSLQGALGNQPQHFGDGTRLSIL.